Following are 24 T cell receptor beta chains from one sample sequenced in a study of T cell responses to AZD1222 COVID-19 vaccine. This table comes from immunoSEQ multiplex PCR, and its TCRdb copy is limited to in-frame clones, with some not included. The sample has some 150,000 clones; 90% are singletons. Sample: peripheral blood, taken 28 days after the second AZD1222 dose. The receptors come from an adult who received the AZD1222 COVID-19 vaccine.

The chain employs TRBV19 and TRBJ2-6; no clear D. The CDR3 consists of 13 residues. Germline CDR1 LNHDA, CDR2 SQIVND (reference sequence). The V gene lost 9 bases and the J gene lost 2 bases, with 8 bases spanning the gap. As DNA, the CDR3 is TGTGCCAGCGTAGGTCCTGGGGCCAACGTCCTGACTTTC. Protein product: CASVGPGANVLTF.

The rearrangement links TRBV7-9 to TRBJ2-3; 7 nucleotides agree with TRBD2. After removal of 5 bases from V and 0 bases from J, the junction contained 2 bases not matched to a gene. The CDR3 contains 14 residues. Germline V gene data show CDR1 as SEHNR and CDR2 as FQNEAQ (reference sequence). In DNA form, the CDR3 reads TGTGCCAGCAGCCGGACTAGTAGCACAGATACGCAGTATTTT. Translating gives CASSRTSSTDTQYF.

The chain joins TRBV25-1 to TRBJ1-5; no firm D call. V lost 1 base and J 4 bases, leaving 5 bases between the germline ends. In germline, CDR1 is MGHDK, CDR2 SYGVNS. This CDR3 has 13 residues. Here the CDR3 reads CASSELGNQPQHF. The CDR3, as DNA: TGTGCCAGCAGTGAATTAGGGAATCAGCCCCAGCATTTT.

Remarks on this clone: The same CDR3 also results from other DNA sequences found in this sample. V gene TRBV6-5 combines with J gene TRBJ1-5; no clear D. Trimming removed 5 bases from V and 0 bases from J, with 8 bases in between. CDR1 MNHEY and CDR2 SVGAGI come from the germline V gene. The CDR3 covers 14 residues. In DNA form, the CDR3 reads TGTGCCAGCAGTAGCTGGGGTAGCAATCAGCCCCAGCATTTT. It codes for CASSSWGSNQPQHF.

The gene calls are TRBV3-1 (or the pseudogene TRBV3-2) and TRBJ1-3, with a possible D match to TRBD1 (5 bases). The germline V and J ends were trimmed by 1 base and 0 bases, with 13 bases remaining between them. The CDR3 spans 17 residues. Germline CDR1 reads LGHDT; CDR2 reads YNNKEL (reference sequence). The CDR3 reads CASSQGGQADSGNTIYF. As DNA, the CDR3 is TGTGCCAGCAGCCAAGGGGGCCAAGCGGACTCTGGAAACACCATATATTTT.

The chain employs TRBV30 and TRBJ1-1, with TRBD1 matching over 9 bases. Germline CDR1 and CDR2: GTSNPN and SVGIG (reference sequence). The CDR3 runs to 15 residues. With V trimmed by 2 bases and J by 3 bases, 7 bases remained unmatched. The CDR3 DNA reads TGTGCCTGGAGTTACAGGGGGCCTTGGGACACTGAAGCTTTCTTT. Translated: CAWSYRGPWDTEAFF.

The J gene is TRBJ2-5, the V gene TRBV5-1, with D perhaps matching TRBD1 (5 bases). CDR3 size: 16 residues. The ends were cut back, 4 bases at V and 1 base at J, with 17 bases in the middle. The germline CDR1 and CDR2 sequences are SGHRS and YFSETQ. In DNA form, the CDR3 reads TGCGCCAGCAGCCCGGTAAAGGGGCTCCTCCAAGAGACCCAGTACTTC. Translating gives CASSPVKGLLQETQYF.

The chain employs TRBV5-3 and TRBJ1-4, with TRBD1 as a possible D gene (6 bases). TRBV5-3 belongs to the ORF category, with a function that is uncertain. V was cut by 2 bases and J by 6 bases, with 17 bases left in between. This CDR3 is built from 16 residues. The CDR3 here is CARSFRGSTGDEKLFF. The CDR3 coding sequence is TGTGCCAGAAGCTTCCGGGGGTCGACAGGAGATGAAAAACTGTTTTTT.

The chain has TRBV2 and TRBJ2-1, with TRBD2 matching over 10 bases. This CDR3 has 15 residues. The germline CDR1 and CDR2 sequences are SNHLY and FYNNEI. Trimming removed 7 bases from V and 9 bases from J; junction bases left unmatched: 12. The CDR3 nucleotides are TGTGCCAGCACGGGGAGCGGGGGGGCCTTAGGTGAGCAGTTCTTC. It yields the protein CASTGSGGALGEQFF.

This clone was seen once. The chain recombines TRBV19 with TRBJ1-5; 8 bases map to TRBD1. Germline V lookup: CDR1 LNHDA, CDR2 SQIVND (reference sequence). This CDR3 spans 13 amino acids. Germline trimming cut 8 bases from V and 4 bases from J; bases unmatched to any gene: 4. The CDR3 region has the DNA TGTGCCAGTCTGGGGACAGGAAATCAGCCCCAGCATTTT. It encodes CASLGTGNQPQHF.

In the case of this clone: Germline is not matched at one junction end, which may reflect a read error. The chain recombines TRBV28 with TRBJ1-4; D is unclear. Germline loops: CDR1 MDHEN, CDR2 SYDVKM. This CDR3 spans 12 amino acids. The CDR3 DNA reads TGTGCCGGCAGATCACGGGGTGAAAAACTGTTTTTT. It is translated as CAGRSRGEKLFF.

V gene TRBV7-9 combines with J gene TRBJ1-1; no firm D call. CDR1 is SEHNR and CDR2 is FQNEAQ in the germline V gene (reference sequence). V lost 2 bases and J 5 bases, leaving 15 bases between the germline ends. The CDR3 runs to 15 residues. CDR3 nucleotides: TGTGCCAGCAGCTTAACCCCGGGAATGAGAACTGAAGCTTTCTTT. It translates to CASSLTPGMRTEAFF.

Only a few counts were recorded for this clone. The chain joins TRBV10-3 to TRBJ1-5; D remains unclear. Germline-derived CDR1 and CDR2 are ENHRY and SYGVKD. This CDR3 is 15 amino acids long. The V gene lost 0 bases and the J gene lost 5 bases, with 11 bases spanning the gap. The chain's CDR3 is CAISESRVLDQPQHF. The CDR3 DNA reads as TGTGCCATCAGTGAGTCGCGGGTTCTCGATCAGCCCCAGCATTTT.

The chain links TRBV20-1 to TRBJ1-2, with D hard to call. Germline-derived CDR1 and CDR2 are DFQATT and SNEGSKA (reference sequence). This CDR3 comprises 11 residues. The germline V and J ends were trimmed by 8 bases and 2 bases, with 9 bases remaining between them. The CDR3 coding sequence is TGCAGTCTTTGGGTAAACTATGGCTACACCTTC. Translation: CSLWVNYGYTF.

The rearrangement joins TRBV27 to TRBJ2-1; TRBD1 matches at 9 bases. V dropped 3 bases and J dropped 8; count of bases not matched to a gene: 8. The CDR3 runs 15 residues. The germline gives CDR1 MNHEY, CDR2 SMNVEV (reference sequence). CDR3 loop: CASSLPRQGDHEQFF. In DNA, the CDR3 is TGTGCCAGCAGTTTGCCTCGACAGGGGGACCATGAGCAGTTCTTC.

Turning to this clone: Other DNA sequences of this sample code for an identical CDR3. The chain is built from TRBV9 and TRBJ1-1; D not certain. Trimming shortened V by 0 bases and J by 3 bases, and 6 bases separated the two germline ends. The CDR3 is made up of 13 amino acids. Germline CDR1 SGDLS, CDR2 YYNGEE. The CDR3 coding sequence is TGTGCCAGCAGCGTAGGGTCAGACACTGAAGCTTTCTTT. This translates into CASSVGSDTEAFF.

This clone has a handful of counts. Other DNA sequences from this sample encode an identical CDR3 as well. This chain joins TRBV28 and TRBJ1-5, with D tentatively TRBD1 (5 bases). Looked up from germline, CDR1 is MDHEN and CDR2 is SYDVKM. Trimming removed 1 base at V and 3 bases at J, with 10 bases between. This CDR3 has 15 residues. Here the CDR3 reads CASSLSGAYNQPQHF. CDR3 bases: TGTGCCAGCAGTTTATCCGGGGCCTACAATCAGCCCCAGCATTTT.

The chain links TRBV10-3 to TRBJ2-5, with no clear D. CDR1 and CDR2 (germline): ENHRY, SYGVKD. V lost 10 bases and J 3 bases, leaving 12 bases between the germline ends. CDR3 length equals 12 residues. DNA of the CDR3: TGTGCCACCAAGGAAAGGGAAGAGACCCAGTACTTC. Amino acids: CATKEREETQYF.

This clone was found once. The genes are TRBV19 and TRBJ2-5, with 13 bases aligning to TRBD2. CDR1 is LNHDA and CDR2 is SQIVND in the germline V gene (reference sequence). V was clipped by 4 bases and J by 4 bases; unmatched bases: 12. This CDR3 contains 18 residues. As DNA, the CDR3 is TGTGCCAGTAGTAAACCCCACCGTGGACTAGCGGGAGTAGAGACCCAGTACTTC. Protein product: CASSKPHRGLAGVETQYF.

The gene calls are TRBV3-1 (or the pseudogene TRBV3-2) and TRBJ2-6; 11 bases agree with TRBD2. In germline, CDR1 is LGHDT, CDR2 YNNKEL (reference sequence). The CDR3 contains 17 residues. V was pared by 6 bases and J by 2 bases, with 6 bases of the junction left unmatched. CDR3 sequence: CASSQLAGATGANVLTF. The CDR3, as DNA: TGTGCCAGCAGTCAACTAGCGGGAGCCACTGGGGCCAACGTCCTGACTTTC.

Concerning this clone: Other DNA sequences from this sample encode an identical CDR3 as well. The gene calls are TRBV5-1 and TRBJ1-1, with D maybe TRBD1 (6 bases). The CDR3 extends over 14 amino acids. V shed 4 bases and J shed 0 bases, with 10 bases lying between them. Germline CDR1 SGHRS, CDR2 YFSETQ. CDR3: CASSPGTLNTEAFF. The CDR3 region has the DNA TGCGCCAGCAGCCCCGGGACATTGAACACTGAAGCTTTCTTT. Looking up the rest from reference TRBV5-1 and TRBJ1-1 gives the full variable domain: KAGVTQTPRYLIKTRGQQVTLSCSPISGHRSVSWYQQTPGQGLQFLFEYFSETQRNKGNFPGRFSGRQFSNSRSEMNVSTLELGDSALYLCASSPGTLNTEAFFGQGTRLTVV.

The rearrangement joins TRBV7-3 to TRBJ2-1; D might be TRBD2 (6 bases). CDR1 is SGHTA, CDR2 FQGTGA, per germline. V shed 2 bases and J shed 4 bases, with 12 bases lying between them. This CDR3 is 15 amino acids long. CDR3 sequence: CASSLGLAEYNEQFF. In DNA form, the CDR3 reads TGTGCCAGCAGCTTAGGGTTAGCGGAGTACAATGAGCAGTTCTTC.

The rearrangement joins TRBV28 to TRBJ2-2, with 8 bases matching TRBD2. V lost 2 bases to trimming and J lost 4 bases; unmatched junction nucleotides: 12. The CDR3 totals 18 residues. Germline CDR1 is MDHEN and CDR2 is SYDVKM. CDR3 residues: CASSLILAGQRGTGELFF. In nucleotides, the CDR3 is TGTGCCAGCAGTTTAATCCTAGCGGGCCAGCGCGGCACCGGGGAGCTGTTTTTT.

V gene TRBV4-1 combines with J gene TRBJ1-2, with a tentative D call TRBD1 (5 bases). Germline-derived CDR1 and CDR2 are MGHRA and YSYEKL. V was pared by 5 bases and J by 4 bases, with 23 bases between. CDR3 length equals 17 residues. As DNA, the CDR3 is TGCGCCAGCAGCAAGACCTACGGTCAGGGAACGACCTATGGCTACACCTTC. Protein product: CASSKTYGQGTTYGYTF.